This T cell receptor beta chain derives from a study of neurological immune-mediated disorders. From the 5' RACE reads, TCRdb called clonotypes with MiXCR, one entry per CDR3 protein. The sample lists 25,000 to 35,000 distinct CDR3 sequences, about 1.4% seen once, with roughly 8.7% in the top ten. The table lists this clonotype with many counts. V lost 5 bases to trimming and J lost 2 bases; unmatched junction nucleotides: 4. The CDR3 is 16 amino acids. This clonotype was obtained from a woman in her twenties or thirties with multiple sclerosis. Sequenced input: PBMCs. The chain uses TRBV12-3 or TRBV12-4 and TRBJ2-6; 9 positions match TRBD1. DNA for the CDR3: TGTGCCAGCAGTCCTGGGACAGGGACTGGGGCCAACGTCCTGACTTTC. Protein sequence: CASSPGTGTGANVLTF.